This is a list of T cell receptor beta chains from one sample in a study of beta chain features in type 1 diabetes. Assay used: immunoSEQ multiplex PCR; TCRdb lists only in-frame clones, some missing. The profile shows approximately 160,000 clones, about 9.1% of them singletons. The sequenced material came from central memory CD4+ T cells from blood. Source of these receptors: a woman aged 18-29 years in good health. CDR3s leave out the opening cysteine and the closing phenylalanine or tryptophan. Size is stated for part of the rows, as once, few or many counts, or as a class when the clone is expanded.

j_gene,v_gene,abundance,CDR3aa
TRBJ2-2,TRBV11-2,-,ASSLDFGSGGGELF
TRBJ2-7,TRBV18,few,ASSLAGREDEQY
TRBJ2-1,TRBV30,-,AWSVGTSGSYNEQF
TRBJ2-7,TRBV4-1,few,ASSQGLDSLFYEQY
TRBJ2-1,TRBV11-1,few,ASSSRGGLEQF
TRBJ1-2,TRBV7-2,few,ASSERREIGYT
TRBJ1-1,TRBV23-1,few,ASSQCSRDRGTTEAF
TRBJ2-7,TRBV30,few,AWSVRGLAGAREQY
TRBJ1-1,TRBV30,-,AFSRDRALEAF
TRBJ1-2,TRBV10-3,few,AISESILQGYYGYT
TRBJ2-3,TRBV5-6,few,ASSLLAGGGTDTQY
TRBJ1-1,TRBV5-4,-,ASSPGGRSSTEAF
TRBJ1-1,TRBV30,few,AWILENTEAF
TRBJ2-4,TRBV7-6,-,ASSLSGGGNIQY
TRBJ1-1,TRBV30,-,AWRMTDMNTEAF
TRBJ1-1,TRBV29-1,-,SVDRVNTEAF
TRBJ1-1,TRBV19,-,ASGKDRVDTEAF
TRBJ2-6,TRBV19,-,ASIMSGANVLT
TRBJ2-5,TRBV7-2,-,ASRRRRNQETQY
TRBJ2-2,TRBV9,many,ASSVGGGGAVNTGELF
TRBJ2-1,TRBV30,-,AWGRGEANYNEQF
TRBJ2-7,TRBV7-2,few,ASSPGLSSGSYEQY
TRBJ1-1,TRBV7-9,-,ASSFPPKEAAF
TRBJ2-3,TRBV30,few,AWRWTSGYTDTQY
TRBJ2-7,TRBV28,few,ASSLVGQTYEQY
TRBJ2-3,TRBV6-5,-,ASSLQGYPTDTQY
TRBJ2-7,TRBV7-2,few,ASSFTQGAYEQY
TRBJ2-3,TRBV2,few,ASRGTGPSDTQY
TRBJ2-1,TRBV4-2,few,ASSPSGGPQNNEQF
TRBJ1-6,TRBV2,-,ASSYGTPEALH
TRBJ1-2,TRBV4-2,few,ASSPNRGSRSGYT
TRBJ2-5,TRBV29-1,many,SVRRGRTETQY
TRBJ1-1,TRBV18,few,ASSPGGLATEAF
TRBJ1-5,TRBV2,few,ASTTGVQPQH
TRBJ1-1,TRBV4-3,-,ASSQDRGTTEAF
TRBJ2-3,TRBV5-1,-,ASRRASTDTQY
TRBJ2-5,TRBV5-1,few,ASSLTAGGETQY
TRBJ2-2,TRBV7-2,-,ASSLATGTGELF
TRBJ1-6,TRBV7-2,-,ASSPSSSPLH
TRBJ1-2,TRBV28,-,ASSAPGQGLRYGYT
TRBJ2-5,TRBV11-2,-,ASSLSPESQY
TRBJ2-3,TRBV15,few,ATSQRGFTDTQY
TRBJ2-1,TRBV4-3,-,ASSPGEGSYNEQF
TRBJ1-2,TRBV29-1,many,SVEERGVWVGYT
TRBJ1-4,TRBV6-5,few,ASSYAGLGVEELF
TRBJ2-3,TRBV9,-,ASSPGVDTQY